The entry below describes one T cell receptor beta chain. Its specificity is not known. Naive CD4+ cells were CD45RA-selected; the remaining cells were memory. In the study's own analysis: Filtering was not the same, since immunoSEQ gave junction-only sequences without quality scores. Assay: immunoSEQ multiplex PCR; the TCRdb copy retains only in-frame clones and omits some. V and J calls and clone size are copied from that table; D and trimming were computed from the DNA. The table records approximately 1.5 million clones, around 98% of them present only once. This record belongs to a study of shared clonotypes between healthy human individuals. The study, taken as a whole, reports: Among the subsets, naive ones generally showed larger estimated richness than memory ones.

Trimming cost V 3 bases and J 0 bases, with 9 bases left between them. The CDR3 runs to 15 residues. Per germline, CDR1 SGHTA and CDR2 FQGNSA. V gene TRBV7-2 combines with J gene TRBJ1-3; D remains ambiguous. The TCR originated in a man aged 25 to 45 in good health. The sample comprised naive CD4+ T cells sorted from blood. The subset denotes: CD45RA+ positively selected. As DNA, the CDR3 is TGTGCCAGCAGCTTTTCCGGATCCTCTGGAAACACCATATATTTT. Its protein is CASSFSGSSGNTIYF.